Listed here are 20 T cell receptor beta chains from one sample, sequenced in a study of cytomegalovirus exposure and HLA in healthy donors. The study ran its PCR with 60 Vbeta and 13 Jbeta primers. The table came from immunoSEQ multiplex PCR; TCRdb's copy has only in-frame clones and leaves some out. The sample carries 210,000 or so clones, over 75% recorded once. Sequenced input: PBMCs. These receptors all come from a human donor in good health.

The CDR3 DNA is TGCGCCAGCAGCCAAGATCAGGCCTACGAGCAGTACTTC. Its translation is CASSQDQAYEQYF. The rearrangement links TRBV4-1 to TRBJ2-7; no firm D call. Trimming removed 0 bases at V and 2 bases at J, with 5 bases between. This CDR3 has 13 residues. Germline-derived CDR1 and CDR2 are MGHRA and YSYEKL.

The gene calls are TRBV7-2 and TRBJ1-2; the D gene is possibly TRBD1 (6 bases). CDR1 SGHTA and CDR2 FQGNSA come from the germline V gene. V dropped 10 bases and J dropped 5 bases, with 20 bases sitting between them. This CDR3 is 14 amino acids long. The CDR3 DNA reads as TGTGCCAAACGTCAAGGGACAAAAGTTTATGGCTACACCTTC. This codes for CAKRQGTKVYGYTF.

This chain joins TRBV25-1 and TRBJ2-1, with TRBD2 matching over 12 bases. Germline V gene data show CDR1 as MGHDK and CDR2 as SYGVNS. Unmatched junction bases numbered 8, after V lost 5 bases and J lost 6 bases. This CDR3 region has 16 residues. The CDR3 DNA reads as TGTGCCAGCAGTTTGGCCGGGACTAGCGGGCTCAATGAGCAGTTCTTC. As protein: CASSLAGTSGLNEQFF.

The CDR3 DNA reads TGTGCCAGCAGTTCGAGACTAGCGGGAGAGACAGATACGCAGTATTTT. Its translation: CASSSRLAGETDTQYF. V gene TRBV25-1 combines with J gene TRBJ2-3; 12 nucleotides match TRBD2. The CDR3 totals 16 residues. Germline lookup yields CDR1 MGHDK and CDR2 SYGVNS. The V segment lost 5 bases and the J segment 3 bases; nucleotides outside the gene matches: 6.

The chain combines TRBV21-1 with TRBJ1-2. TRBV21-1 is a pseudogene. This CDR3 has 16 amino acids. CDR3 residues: CASSPRERRRDYGYTF. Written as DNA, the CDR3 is TGTGCCAGCAGCCCGCGGGAGAGGCGCCGTGATTATGGCTACACCTTC.

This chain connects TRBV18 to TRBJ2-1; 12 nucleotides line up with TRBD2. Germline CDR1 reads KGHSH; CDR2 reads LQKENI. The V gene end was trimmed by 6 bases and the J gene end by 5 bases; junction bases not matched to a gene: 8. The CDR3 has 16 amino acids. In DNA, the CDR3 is TGTGCCAGCTCGCCCAGGACTAGCGGGAATAACAATGAGCAGTTCTTC. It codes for CASSPRTSGNNNEQFF.

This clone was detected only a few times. The CDR3 spells CASSLPGLAGGNEQFF. CDR3 bases: TGTGCCAGCAGCTTACCAGGACTAGCGGGAGGTAATGAGCAGTTCTTC. The gene calls are TRBV11-2 and TRBJ2-1; 14 bases agree with TRBD2. The CDR3 sequence is 16 residues long. With 2 bases clipped from V and 7 bases from J, the junction kept 4 bases outside the gene matches. The germline V gene encodes CDR1 SGHAT and CDR2 FQNNGV.

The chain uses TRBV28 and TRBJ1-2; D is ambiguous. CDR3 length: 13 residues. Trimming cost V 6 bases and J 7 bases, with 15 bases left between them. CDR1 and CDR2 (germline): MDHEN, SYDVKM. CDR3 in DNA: TGTGCCAGCAGCTCCAGGAGAGGGAGTGGCTACACCTTC. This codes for CASSSRRGSGYTF.

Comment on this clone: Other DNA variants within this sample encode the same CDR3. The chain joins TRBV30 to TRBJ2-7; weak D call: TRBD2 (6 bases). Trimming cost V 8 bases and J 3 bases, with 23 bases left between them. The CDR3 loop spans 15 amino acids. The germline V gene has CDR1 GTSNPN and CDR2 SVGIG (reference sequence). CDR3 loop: CAGYKDRQDYYEQYF. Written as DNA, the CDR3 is TGTGCCGGCTATAAAGACCGTCAGGACTACTACGAGCAGTACTTC.

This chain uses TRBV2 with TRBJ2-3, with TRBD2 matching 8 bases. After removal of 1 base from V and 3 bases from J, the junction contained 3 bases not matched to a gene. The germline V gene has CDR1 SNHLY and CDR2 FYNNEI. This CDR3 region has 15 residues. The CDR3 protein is CASSEEAGETDTQYF. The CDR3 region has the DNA TGTGCCAGCAGTGAAGAAGCGGGAGAGACAGATACGCAGTATTTT.

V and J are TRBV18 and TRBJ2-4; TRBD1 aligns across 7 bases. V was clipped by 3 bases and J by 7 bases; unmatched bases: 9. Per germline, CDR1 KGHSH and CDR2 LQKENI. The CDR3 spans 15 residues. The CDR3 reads CASSPRDSQFNIQYF. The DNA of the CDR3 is TGTGCCAGCTCACCCCGGGACAGCCAATTCAACATTCAGTACTTC.

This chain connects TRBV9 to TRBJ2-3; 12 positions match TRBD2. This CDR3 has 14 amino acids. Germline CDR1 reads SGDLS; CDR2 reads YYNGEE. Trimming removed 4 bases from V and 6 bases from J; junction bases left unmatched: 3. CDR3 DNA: TGTGCCAGCAGCCTCGGGACTAGCGGGGATACGCAGTATTTT. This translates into CASSLGTSGDTQYF.

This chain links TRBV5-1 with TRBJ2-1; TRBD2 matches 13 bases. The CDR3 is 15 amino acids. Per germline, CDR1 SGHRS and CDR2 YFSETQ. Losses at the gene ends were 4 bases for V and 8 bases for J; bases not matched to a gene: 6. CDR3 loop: CASSPGLAGADEQFF. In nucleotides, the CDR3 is TGCGCCAGCAGCCCCGGACTAGCGGGAGCCGATGAGCAGTTCTTC.

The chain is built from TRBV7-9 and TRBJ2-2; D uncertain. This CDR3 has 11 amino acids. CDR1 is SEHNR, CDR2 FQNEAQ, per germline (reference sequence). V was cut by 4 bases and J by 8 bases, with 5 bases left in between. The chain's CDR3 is CASSSYGELFF. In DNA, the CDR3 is TGTGCCAGCAGCTCGTATGGGGAGCTGTTTTTT.

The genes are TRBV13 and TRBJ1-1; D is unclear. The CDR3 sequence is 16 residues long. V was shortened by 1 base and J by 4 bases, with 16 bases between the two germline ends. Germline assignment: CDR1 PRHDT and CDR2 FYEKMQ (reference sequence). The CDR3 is CASSLAMDRAGTEAFF. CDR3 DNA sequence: TGTGCCAGCAGCTTAGCAATGGACCGGGCGGGCACTGAAGCTTTCTTT. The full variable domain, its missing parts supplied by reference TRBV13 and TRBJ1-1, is AAGVIQSPRHLIKEKRETATLKCYPIPRHDTVYWYQQGPGQDPQFLISFYEKMQSDKGSIPDRFSAQQFSDYHSELNMSSLELGDSALYFCASSLAMDRAGTEAFFGQGTRLTVV.

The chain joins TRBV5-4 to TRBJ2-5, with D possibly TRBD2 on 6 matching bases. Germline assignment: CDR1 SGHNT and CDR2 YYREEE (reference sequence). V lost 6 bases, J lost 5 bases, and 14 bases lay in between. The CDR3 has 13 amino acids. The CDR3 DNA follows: TGTGCCAGCATGCTGCGGGGAGAGGAGACCCAGTACTTC. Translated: CASMLRGEETQYF.

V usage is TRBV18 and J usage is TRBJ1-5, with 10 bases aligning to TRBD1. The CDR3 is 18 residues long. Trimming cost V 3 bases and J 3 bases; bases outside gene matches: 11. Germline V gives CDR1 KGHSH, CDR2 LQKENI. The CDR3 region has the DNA TGTGCCAGCTCACCGCTACCGACAGGGGGCGGGCTCAATCAGCCCCAGCATTTT. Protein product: CASSPLPTGGGLNQPQHF.

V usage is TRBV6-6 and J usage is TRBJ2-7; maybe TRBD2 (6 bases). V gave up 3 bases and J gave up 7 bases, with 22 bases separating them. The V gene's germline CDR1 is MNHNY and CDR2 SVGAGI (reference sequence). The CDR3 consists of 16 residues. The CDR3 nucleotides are TGTGCCAGCAGTTATCCTCCGGGCGGGGCCACCTGGGAGCAGTACTTC. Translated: CASSYPPGGATWEQYF.

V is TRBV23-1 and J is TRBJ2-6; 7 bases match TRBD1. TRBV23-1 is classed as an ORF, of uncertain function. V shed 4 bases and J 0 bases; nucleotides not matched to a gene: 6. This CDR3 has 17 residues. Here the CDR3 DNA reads TGCGCCAGCAGTCCGACAGGGAGACCCTCTGGGGCCAACGTCCTGACTTTC. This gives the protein CASSPTGRPSGANVLTF.

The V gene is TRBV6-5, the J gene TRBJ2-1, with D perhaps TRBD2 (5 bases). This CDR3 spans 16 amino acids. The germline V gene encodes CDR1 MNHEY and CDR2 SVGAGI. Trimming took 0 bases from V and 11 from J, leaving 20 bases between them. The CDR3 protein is CASSYSSVFLLGKQFF. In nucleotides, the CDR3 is TGTGCCAGCAGTTACTCTTCCGTGTTTTTGCTCGGGAAGCAGTTCTTC.